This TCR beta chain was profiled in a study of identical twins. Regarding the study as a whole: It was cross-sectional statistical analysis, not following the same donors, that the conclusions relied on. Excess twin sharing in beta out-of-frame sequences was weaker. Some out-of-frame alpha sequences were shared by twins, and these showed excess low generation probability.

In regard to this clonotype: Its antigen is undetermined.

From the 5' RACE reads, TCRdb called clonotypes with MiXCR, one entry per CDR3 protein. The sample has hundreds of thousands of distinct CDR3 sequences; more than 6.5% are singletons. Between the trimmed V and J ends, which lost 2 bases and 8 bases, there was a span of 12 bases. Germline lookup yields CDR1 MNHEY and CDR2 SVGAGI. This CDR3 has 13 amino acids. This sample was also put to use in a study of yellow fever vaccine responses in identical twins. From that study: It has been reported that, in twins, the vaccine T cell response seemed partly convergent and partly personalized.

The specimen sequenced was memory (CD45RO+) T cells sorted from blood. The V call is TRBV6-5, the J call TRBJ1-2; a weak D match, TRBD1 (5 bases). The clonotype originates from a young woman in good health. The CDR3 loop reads CASSYGQGGGYTF. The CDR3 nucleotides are TGTGCCAGCAGTTACGGGCAGGGTGGCGGCTACACCTTC.